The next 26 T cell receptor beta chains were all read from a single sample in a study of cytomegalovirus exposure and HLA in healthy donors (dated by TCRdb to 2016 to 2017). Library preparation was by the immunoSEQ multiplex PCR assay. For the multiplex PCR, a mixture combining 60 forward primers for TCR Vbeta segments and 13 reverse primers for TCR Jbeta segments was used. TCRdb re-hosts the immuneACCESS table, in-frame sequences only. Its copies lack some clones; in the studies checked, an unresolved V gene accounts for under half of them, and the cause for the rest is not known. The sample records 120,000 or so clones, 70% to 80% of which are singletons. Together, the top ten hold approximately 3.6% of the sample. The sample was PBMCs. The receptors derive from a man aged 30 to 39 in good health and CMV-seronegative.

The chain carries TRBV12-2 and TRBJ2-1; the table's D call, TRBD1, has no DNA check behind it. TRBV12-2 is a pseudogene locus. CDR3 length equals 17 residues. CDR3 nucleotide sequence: TGTGCAAGTCGCACGCGGGATCAGGGGGCGAATAACAATGAGCAGTTCTTC. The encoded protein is CASRTRDQGANNNEQFF.

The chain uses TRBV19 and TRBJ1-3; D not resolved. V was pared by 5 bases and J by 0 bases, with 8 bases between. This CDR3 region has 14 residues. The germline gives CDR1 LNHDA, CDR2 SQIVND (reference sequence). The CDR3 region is CASSRSFSGNTIYF. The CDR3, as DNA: TGTGCCAGTAGTCGCAGTTTCTCTGGAAACACCATATATTTT.

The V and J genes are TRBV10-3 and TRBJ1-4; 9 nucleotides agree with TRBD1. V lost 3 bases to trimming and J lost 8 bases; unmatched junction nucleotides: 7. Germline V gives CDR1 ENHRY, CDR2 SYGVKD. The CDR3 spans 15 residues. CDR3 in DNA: TGTGCCATCAGTGACAAGGGACAGGGAGGCGAAAAACTGTTTTTT. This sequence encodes CAISDKGQGGEKLFF.

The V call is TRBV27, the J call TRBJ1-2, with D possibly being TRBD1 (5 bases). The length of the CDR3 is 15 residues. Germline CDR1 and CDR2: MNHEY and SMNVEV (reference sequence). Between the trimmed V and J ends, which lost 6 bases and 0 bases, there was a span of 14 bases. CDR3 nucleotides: TGTGCCAGCAGCTCTCACCCGACAGCTAACTATGGCTACACCTTC. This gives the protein CASSSHPTANYGYTF.

This chain's CDR3 is CASSLRGATGYTF. CDR3 coding DNA: TGTGCCAGCAGCCTTCGGGGGGCGACGGGCTACACCTTC. The chain employs TRBV7-9 and TRBJ1-2; D perhaps matches TRBD1 (6 bases). Germline loops: CDR1 SEHNR, CDR2 FQNEAQ (reference sequence). The CDR3 runs 13 residues. The V gene lost 5 bases and the J gene lost 8 bases, with 15 bases spanning the gap.

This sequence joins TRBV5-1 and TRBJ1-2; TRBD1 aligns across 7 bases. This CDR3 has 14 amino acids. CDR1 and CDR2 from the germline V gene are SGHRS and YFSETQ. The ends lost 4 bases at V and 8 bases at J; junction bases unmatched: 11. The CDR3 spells CASSTGDREWGYTF. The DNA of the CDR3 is TGCGCCAGCAGCACAGGAGACAGGGAATGGGGCTACACCTTC.

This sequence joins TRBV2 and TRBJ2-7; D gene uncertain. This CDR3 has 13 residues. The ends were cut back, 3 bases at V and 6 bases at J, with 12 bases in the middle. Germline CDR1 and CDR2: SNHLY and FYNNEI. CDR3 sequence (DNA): TGTGCCAGCAGTGATTATGACACGCGCGAGCAGTACTTC. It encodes CASSDYDTREQYF.

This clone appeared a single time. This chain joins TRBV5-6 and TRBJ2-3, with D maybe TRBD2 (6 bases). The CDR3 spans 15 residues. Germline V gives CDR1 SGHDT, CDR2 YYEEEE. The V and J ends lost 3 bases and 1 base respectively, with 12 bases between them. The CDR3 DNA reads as TGTGCCAGCAGCTCGGACTATATGGGCACAGATACGCAGTATTTT. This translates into CASSSDYMGTDTQYF.

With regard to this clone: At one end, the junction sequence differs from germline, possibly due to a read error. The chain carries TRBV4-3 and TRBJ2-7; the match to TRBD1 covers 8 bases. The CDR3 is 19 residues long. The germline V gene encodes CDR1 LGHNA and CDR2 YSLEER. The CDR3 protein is CAGSQQANLPGQVPHEQYF. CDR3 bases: TGCGCCGGCAGCCAACAGGCAAACCTCCCGGGACAGGTCCCCCACGAGCAGTACTTC.

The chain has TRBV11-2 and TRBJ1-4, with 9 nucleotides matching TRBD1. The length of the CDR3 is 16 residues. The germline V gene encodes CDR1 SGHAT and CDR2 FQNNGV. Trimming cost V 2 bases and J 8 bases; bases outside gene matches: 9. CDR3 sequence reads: CASSLTSGTGNEKLFF. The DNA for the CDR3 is TGTGCCAGCAGCTTAACTTCCGGGACAGGGAACGAAAAACTGTTTTTT.

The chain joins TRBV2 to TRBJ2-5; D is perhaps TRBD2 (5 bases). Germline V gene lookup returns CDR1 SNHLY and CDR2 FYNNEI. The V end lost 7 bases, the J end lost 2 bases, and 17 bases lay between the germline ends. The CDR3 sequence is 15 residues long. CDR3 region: CASTQPRGGQETQYF. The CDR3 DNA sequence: TGTGCCAGCACCCAGCCCCGGGGTGGACAAGAGACCCAGTACTTC.

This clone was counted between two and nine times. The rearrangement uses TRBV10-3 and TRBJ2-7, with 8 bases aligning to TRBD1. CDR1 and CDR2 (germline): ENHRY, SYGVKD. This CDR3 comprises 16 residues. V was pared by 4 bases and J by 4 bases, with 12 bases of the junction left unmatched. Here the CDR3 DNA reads TGTGCCATCAGTGGGGGGACAGGAGGAGGGAGATACGAGCAGTACTTC. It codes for CAISGGTGGGRYEQYF.

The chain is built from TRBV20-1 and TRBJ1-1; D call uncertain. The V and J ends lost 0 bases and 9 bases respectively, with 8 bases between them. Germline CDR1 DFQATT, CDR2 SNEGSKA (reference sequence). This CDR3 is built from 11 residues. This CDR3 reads CSARDQAQAFF. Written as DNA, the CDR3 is TGCAGTGCTAGAGACCAGGCCCAAGCTTTCTTT.

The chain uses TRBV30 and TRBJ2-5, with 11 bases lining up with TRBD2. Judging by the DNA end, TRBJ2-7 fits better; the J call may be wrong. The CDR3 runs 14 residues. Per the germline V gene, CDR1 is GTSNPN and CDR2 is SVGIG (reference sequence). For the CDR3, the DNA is TGTGCCTGGAGTCGTAGCGGGAGGGTCCACGAGCAGTACTTC. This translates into CAWSRSGRVHEQYF.

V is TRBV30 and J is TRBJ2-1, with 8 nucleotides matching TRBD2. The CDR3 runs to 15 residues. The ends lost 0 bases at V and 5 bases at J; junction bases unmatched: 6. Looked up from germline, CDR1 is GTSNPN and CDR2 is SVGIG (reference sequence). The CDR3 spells CAWSVRLAYHNEQFF. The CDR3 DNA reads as TGTGCCTGGAGTGTGAGACTAGCGTATCACAATGAGCAGTTCTTC.

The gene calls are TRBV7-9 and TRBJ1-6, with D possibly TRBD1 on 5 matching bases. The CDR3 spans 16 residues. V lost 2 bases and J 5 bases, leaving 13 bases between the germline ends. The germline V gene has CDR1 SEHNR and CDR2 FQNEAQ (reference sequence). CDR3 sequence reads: CASSLFPTGDNSPLHF. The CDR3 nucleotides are TGTGCCAGCAGCTTATTCCCTACAGGAGATAATTCACCCCTCCACTTT.

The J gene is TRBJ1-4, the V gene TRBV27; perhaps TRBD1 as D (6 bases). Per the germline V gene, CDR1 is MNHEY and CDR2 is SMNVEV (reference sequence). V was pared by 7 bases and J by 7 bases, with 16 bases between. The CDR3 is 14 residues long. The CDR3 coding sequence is TGTGCCAGCACAGACTTGGGGGCTCCTGAAAAACTGTTTTTT. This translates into CASTDLGAPEKLFF.

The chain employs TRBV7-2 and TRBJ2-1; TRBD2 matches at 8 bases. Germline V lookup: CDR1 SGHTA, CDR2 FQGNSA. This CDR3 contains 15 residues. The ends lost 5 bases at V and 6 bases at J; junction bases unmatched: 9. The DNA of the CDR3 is TGTGCCAGCAGCGATCTCCCCGGGACTAGCAATGAGCAGTTCTTC. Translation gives CASSDLPGTSNEQFF.

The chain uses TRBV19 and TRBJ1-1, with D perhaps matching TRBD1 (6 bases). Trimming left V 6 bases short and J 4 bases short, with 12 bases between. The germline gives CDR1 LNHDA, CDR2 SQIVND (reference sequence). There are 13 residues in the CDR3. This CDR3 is CASSPDRSTEAFF. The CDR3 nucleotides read TGTGCCAGTAGCCCCGACAGGAGCACTGAAGCTTTCTTT.

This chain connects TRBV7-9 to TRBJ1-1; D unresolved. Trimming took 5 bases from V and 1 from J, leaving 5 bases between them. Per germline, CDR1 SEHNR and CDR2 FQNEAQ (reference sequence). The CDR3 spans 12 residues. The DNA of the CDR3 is TGTGCCAGCAGCCGAGCGAACACTGAAGCTTTCTTT. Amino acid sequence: CASSRANTEAFF.

CDR3 residues: CASSLGVDRGSNYGYTF. CDR3 coding DNA: TGTGCCAGCAGCCTCGGGGTCGACAGGGGGAGTAACTATGGCTACACCTTC. The chain links TRBV9 to TRBJ1-2, with 9 bases fitting TRBD1. CDR1 is SGDLS, CDR2 YYNGEE, per germline. Trimming cost V 4 bases and J 1 base; bases outside gene matches: 11. CDR3 length: 17 amino acids.

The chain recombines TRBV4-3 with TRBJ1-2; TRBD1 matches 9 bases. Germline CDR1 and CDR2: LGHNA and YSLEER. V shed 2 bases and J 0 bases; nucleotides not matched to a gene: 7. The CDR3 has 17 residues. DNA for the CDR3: TGCGCCAGCAGCCAATCGACAGGGGGATCCTCTAACTATGGCTACACCTTC. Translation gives CASSQSTGGSSNYGYTF.

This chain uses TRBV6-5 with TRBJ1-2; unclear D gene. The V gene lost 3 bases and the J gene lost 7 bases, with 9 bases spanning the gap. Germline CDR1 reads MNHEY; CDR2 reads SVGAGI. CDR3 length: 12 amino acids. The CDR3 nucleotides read TGTGCCAGCAGTTATATCGGTAGTGGCTACACCTTC. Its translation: CASSYIGSGYTF.

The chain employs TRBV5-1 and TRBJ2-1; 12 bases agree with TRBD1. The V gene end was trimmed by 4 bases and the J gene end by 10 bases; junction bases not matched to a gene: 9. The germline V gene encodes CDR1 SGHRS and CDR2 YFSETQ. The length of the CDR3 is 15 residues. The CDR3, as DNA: TGCGCCAGCAGCCGAGGGACAGGGGGCCTGGGGGAGCAGTTCTTC. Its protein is CASSRGTGGLGEQFF.

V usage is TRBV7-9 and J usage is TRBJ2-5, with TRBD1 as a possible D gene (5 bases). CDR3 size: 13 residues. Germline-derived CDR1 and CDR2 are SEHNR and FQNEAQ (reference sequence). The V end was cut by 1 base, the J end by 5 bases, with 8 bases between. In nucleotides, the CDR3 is TGTGCCAGCAGCTTAGGCAGGGCGGAGACCCAGTACTTC. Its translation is CASSLGRAETQYF. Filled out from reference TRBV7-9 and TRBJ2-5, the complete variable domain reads DTGVSQNPRHKITKRGQNVTFRCDPISEHNRLYWYRQTLGQGPEFLTYFQNEAQLEKSRLLSDRFSAERPKGSFSTLEIQRTEQGDSAMYLCASSLGRAETQYFGPGTRLLVL.

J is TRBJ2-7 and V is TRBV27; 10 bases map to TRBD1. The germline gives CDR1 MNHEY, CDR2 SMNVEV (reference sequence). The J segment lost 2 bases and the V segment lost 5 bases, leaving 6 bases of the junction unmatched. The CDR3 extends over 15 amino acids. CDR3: CASSLRTGGTYEQYF. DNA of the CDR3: TGTGCCAGCAGTCTGAGGACAGGGGGTACCTACGAGCAGTACTTC.